The entry that follows covers one T cell receptor beta chain sequence. Its antigen remains unidentified. No much larger clonotype is one base removed from it; base qualities were not supplied. The sample belongs to a study of blood T cell repertoires in COVID-19 (dated by TCRdb to 2018 to 2021). At the level of the whole study: Collaborator samples came from the United States, Italy and Spain and covered acute and convalescent phases of COVID-19. Where available, HLA class I and class II types were taken from metadata supplied by the sample provider and were not determined by assay-based typing. Nearly every sample came with metadata listing a de-identified subject ID, COVID-19 status, age in years and sex. The material from the prospective study consisted of cDNA or gDNA derived from T cells, B-cell-depleted T cells, or PBMCs. The samples were drawn from two sources: the first 160 participants of the ongoing ImmuneRACE study, and over 950 subjects contributed by 6 global collaborators. Subjects who had been exposed to COVID-19, were actively infected with it, or had recovered from it provided the deeply sampled blood TCRbeta repertoires that made up the dataset. A freely available public database, intended as a resource for researchers studying the immune response to SARS-CoV-2, is where the repertoires were released.

Looking up the germline V gene (reference sequence) yields CDR1 SGHNT and CDR2 YYREEE. V loses 3 bases of germline sequence and J loses 6 bases, and the interval between the two ends is 13 bases. The CDR3 covers 13 residues, taking in both the cysteine and the phenylalanine. Only CDR3 DNA remains: 39 bases, in frame from the first base. Overall results and qualifications from the work: The quantity of clinical and demographic metadata differed by source and by participant and was supplied without curation.

The immunoSEQ Assay, a bias-controlled multiplex PCR, was used to amplify TCRbeta CDR3 regions from genomic DNA. The paper's data handling went like this. Nucleated cell counts per sample were estimated from amplification of reference gene primers within the assay. To quantify the absolute abundance of each unique TCRbeta CDR3 rearrangement, sequence reads were collapsed and filtered. Productive Simpson clonality was computed per sample as the square root of Simpson's diversity index over productive rearrangements. TCRdb stores this immuneACCESS table with in-frame sequences only. Part of the clones is absent; in the studies checked, under half of the shortfall reflects unresolved V genes, and no reason is known for the rest. V, J and clone size reflect that table, while D and trimming were determined from the DNA. The table for this sample lists some 200,000 clones; 87% of them were counted only once. The ten largest clones capture approximately 2.1% of the sample.

Enrolling through a virtual design, the prospective study's participants ranged in age from roughly 18 to 90 years and lived across roughly 23 United States geographic areas. Cohort assignment in the prospective study relied on participant-reported clinical history from a screening survey and a study questionnaire. Recovered participants in ImmuneRACE Cohort 3 were defined by two consecutive negative NP/OP PCR tests, clearance by a healthcare professional, or resolution of symptoms. Each participant in the prospective study had whole blood, serum and a nasopharyngeal or oropharyngeal swab collected by mobile phlebotomists. Prospective study participants could optionally give additional blood draws and questionnaires over a roughly two-month period. Before DNA extraction, blood samples from the prospective study were shipped at room temperature or frozen.

The chain was built from TRBV5-4 and TRBJ2-7; tentative D gene TRBD2, with 6 bases matching. The sample was PBMCs or T cells enriched from blood (not recorded which). This clonotype was obtained from a woman aged 25 to 39 who had recovered from COVID-19. The CDR3 amino acid sequence is: CASSSLVGGEQYF. Read as DNA, the sequence is TGTGCCAGCAGCTCCCTCGTGGGGGGCGAGCAGTACTTC.